These 25 T cell receptor beta chains came from one sample sequenced in a study of OX40 agonist ivuxolimab in advanced cancers. Profiling relied on immunoSEQ multiplex PCR, and the TCRdb table lists in-frame clones only, not all of them. The sample shows some 54,000 clones, around 77% of them seen only once. This specimen was CD4+ or CD8+ T cells sorted from blood, taken in a trial of the OX40 agonist ivuxolimab. Receptors originate from an adult with an advanced solid tumor such as melanoma, head and neck, liver or kidney cancer.

The rearrangement links TRBV28 to TRBJ1-3; TRBD1 matches at 12 bases. CDR3 size: 16 residues. Looked up from germline, CDR1 is MDHEN and CDR2 is SYDVKM. Trimming at V came to 6 bases and at J to 4 bases, leaving 7 bases not matched to a gene. In nucleotides, the CDR3 is TGTGCCAGCAGACCAGGGACAGGGGGCTCGGGAAACACCATATATTTT. Encoded protein: CASRPGTGGSGNTIYF.

This chain joins TRBV7-2 and TRBJ2-1, with 9 bases identical to TRBD2. V trimming: 2 bases; J trimming: 0 bases; junction bases outside the gene matches: 8. The CDR3 length is 18 residues. Looked up from germline, CDR1 is SGHTA and CDR2 is FQGNSA. The CDR3 loop is CASSLRGGTSFSYNEQFF. CDR3 nucleotides: TGTGCCAGCAGCTTAAGGGGGGGGACTAGCTTCTCCTACAATGAGCAGTTCTTC.

This clone was picked up a small number of times. The junction differs from germline at one of its ends, possibly a read error. This sequence joins TRBV7-9 and TRBJ2-2, with D maybe TRBD2 (6 bases). The CDR3 is made up of 16 amino acids. Looked up from germline, CDR1 is SEHNR and CDR2 is FQNEAQ (reference sequence). Written as DNA, the CDR3 is TGTGCCAGCAGCCGGGGCAGGCCCGCGAACACCGGGGGGCTGTTTTTT. Its translation is CASSRGRPANTGGLFF.

The rearrangement links TRBV7-2 to TRBJ2-2, with D possibly being TRBD1 or TRBD2 (6 bases each). There are 16 residues in the CDR3. V dropped 5 bases and J dropped 7 bases, with 20 bases sitting between them. CDR1 SGHTA and CDR2 FQGNSA come from the germline V gene. The CDR3 spells CASSPRGPRWGGELFF. DNA of the CDR3: TGTGCCAGCAGCCCCCGGGGGCCTAGATGGGGCGGGGAGCTGTTTTTT. Supplemented by reference TRBV7-2 and TRBJ2-2, the full variable domain reads GAGVSQSPSNKVTEKGKDVELRCDPISGHTALYWYRQSLGQGLEFLIYFQGNSAPDKSGLPSDRFSAERTGGSVSTLTIQRTQQEDSAVYLCASSPRGPRWGGELFFGEGSRLTVL.

This clone has just a few counts. The rearrangement uses TRBV29-1 and TRBJ2-3; 9 nucleotides match TRBD1. Germline CDR1 reads SQVTM; CDR2 reads ANQGSEA. V shed 5 bases, J shed 2 bases, and the junction held 11 bases outside the gene matches. The CDR3 consists of 16 residues. In DNA, the CDR3 is TGCAGCGTTTACCTTGGGACAGGGAAACACACAGATACGCAGTATTTT. This translates into CSVYLGTGKHTDTQYF.

This chain's CDR3 is CASSPKGGTGDTDTQYF. Written as DNA, the CDR3 is TGTGCCAGCAGCCCGAAAGGAGGGACTGGGGACACAGATACGCAGTATTTT. V and J are TRBV5-4 and TRBJ2-3, with TRBD2 as a possible D gene (6 bases). Germline loops: CDR1 SGHNT, CDR2 YYREEE (reference sequence). V shed 4 bases and J shed 2 bases, with 20 bases lying between them. This CDR3 has 17 residues. The complete variable domain, with remaining parts taken from reference TRBV5-4 and TRBJ2-3, reads ETGVTQSPTHLIKTRGQQVTLRCSSQSGHNTVSWYQQALGQGPQFIFQYYREEENGRGNFPPRFSGLQFPNYSSELNVNALELDDSALYLCASSPKGGTGDTDTQYFGPGTRLTVL.

The J gene is TRBJ1-4, the V gene TRBV5-1; D gene uncertain. This CDR3 has 15 residues. Germline CDR1 SGHRS, CDR2 YFSETQ. Trimming stripped 1 base from V and 0 bases from J, with 7 bases between. This CDR3 reads CASSLTDSTNEKLFF. The CDR3 coding sequence is TGCGCCAGCAGCTTGACCGATTCAACTAATGAAAAACTGTTTTTT.

As concerns this clone: The same CDR3 is also encoded by other DNA sequences in this sample. The chain employs TRBV6-1 and TRBJ1-1; 10 positions match TRBD1. V dropped 7 bases and J dropped 2; count of bases not matched to a gene: 4. There are 14 residues in the CDR3. Germline CDR1 MNHNS, CDR2 SASEGT. The CDR3 nucleotides read TGTGCCAGCATTAGGGACAGGGGAAACACTGAAGCTTTCTTT. It codes for CASIRDRGNTEAFF.

V and J are TRBV6-6 and TRBJ1-2; no reliable D call. CDR1 is MNHNY and CDR2 is SVGAGI in the germline V gene (reference sequence). The V end lost 4 bases, the J end lost 2 bases, and 17 bases lay between the germline ends. The CDR3 is 16 amino acids. The CDR3 loop reads CASSWQKTTENYGYTF. In DNA, the CDR3 is TGTGCCAGCAGTTGGCAAAAGACTACAGAGAACTATGGCTACACCTTC.

This chain links TRBV2 with TRBJ2-1; 8 positions agree with TRBD1. V gave up 7 bases and J gave up 15 bases; unmatched junction bases: 20. CDR3 size: 15 residues. The germline CDR1 and CDR2 sequences are SNHLY and FYNNEI. The CDR3 loop reads CASTYPAGGESNRFF. The CDR3 nucleotides read TGTGCCAGCACCTACCCCGCAGGGGGCGAATCGAATCGGTTCTTC.

This clone has more than one count but fewer than ten. The V gene is TRBV20-1, the J gene TRBJ2-7; D not certain. Germline lookup yields CDR1 DFQATT and CDR2 SNEGSKA (reference sequence). Trimming took 5 bases from V and 7 from J, leaving 12 bases between them. This CDR3 is 11 amino acids long. The CDR3 region is CSALRAREQYF. The CDR3 DNA is TGCAGTGCTTTACGTGCCCGGGAGCAGTACTTC.

V gene TRBV7-8 combines with J gene TRBJ1-2; no definite D call. The V end was cut by 4 bases, the J end by 8 bases, with 17 bases between. This CDR3 spans 14 amino acids. Germline V gene sequence: CDR1 SGHVS, CDR2 FQNEAQ. CDR3 protein: CASSSQRESGGYTF. DNA of the CDR3: TGTGCCAGCAGCTCTCAGAGGGAATCAGGAGGCTACACCTTC.

This sequence joins TRBV14 and TRBJ1-2; D ambiguous. Trimming took off 1 base at V and 7 bases at J, with 10 bases between the two ends. The CDR3 loop spans 13 amino acids. CDR1 and CDR2 from the germline V gene are SGHDN and FVKESK. The CDR3 here is CASSQVPRAGYTF. CDR3 sequence (DNA): TGTGCCAGCAGCCAAGTTCCTCGGGCTGGCTACACCTTC.

The J gene is TRBJ1-3, the V gene TRBV28; D perhaps matches TRBD1 (6 bases). The V end was cut by 4 bases, the J end by 3 bases, with 13 bases between. Germline CDR1 MDHEN, CDR2 SYDVKM. The CDR3 length is 15 residues. CDR3 amino acids: CASSSLRGNGNTIYF. The CDR3, as DNA: TGTGCCAGCAGTTCCCTCAGGGGTAATGGAAACACCATATATTTT.

This chain joins TRBV2 and TRBJ2-7; a weak D match, TRBD1 (5 bases). Germline loops: CDR1 SNHLY, CDR2 FYNNEI. The CDR3 sequence is 12 residues long. V gave up 6 bases and J gave up 4 bases, with 10 bases separating them. DNA of the CDR3: TGTGCCAGCAGCCCTCAGGGTTACGAGCAGTACTTC. Translated: CASSPQGYEQYF.

This clone occurred once. The genes are TRBV7-2 and TRBJ1-1; D not resolved. V was shortened by 3 bases and J by 10 bases, with 12 bases between the two germline ends. CDR3 size: 12 residues. Germline loops: CDR1 SGHTA, CDR2 FQGNSA. The CDR3 spells CASSLGAGRAFF. As DNA, the CDR3 is TGTGCCAGCAGCTTGGGAGCGGGGAGAGCTTTCTTT.

The chain joins TRBV6-4 to TRBJ2-1; 7 bases align to TRBD2. The J segment lost 3 bases and the V segment lost 6 bases, leaving 8 bases of the junction unmatched. CDR3 length: 15 amino acids. CDR1 and CDR2 (germline): MRHNA, SNTAGT. The CDR3 region has the DNA TGTGCCAGCAGCTTACATGCTAGCGGCTACAATGAGCAGTTCTTC. Protein sequence: CASSLHASGYNEQFF.

The CDR3 sequence is CASLTGGNYGYTF. The CDR3, as DNA: TGCGCCAGCCTTACAGGGGGCAACTATGGCTACACCTTC. V gene TRBV10-2 combines with J gene TRBJ1-2; TRBD1 aligns across 9 bases. V shed 8 bases, J shed 2 bases, and the junction held 3 bases outside the gene matches. The V gene's germline CDR1 is WSHSY and CDR2 SAAADI. The CDR3 is 13 residues long.

This chain joins TRBV18 and TRBJ2-2; D is unresolved. CDR3 length: 16 residues. The V end lost 6 bases, the J end lost 1 base, and 15 bases lay between the germline ends. Germline values: CDR1 KGHSH, CDR2 LQKENI. For the CDR3, the DNA is TGTGCCAGCTCCCCGTTTGCGACGGAGAACACCGGGGAGCTGTTTTTT. This encodes CASSPFATENTGELFF.

This chain joins TRBV7-2 and TRBJ2-5; D is undetermined. From germline, CDR1 is SGHTA and CDR2 FQGNSA. V was clipped by 3 bases and J by 6 bases, with 11 bases between them. The CDR3 loop spans 13 amino acids. This CDR3 is CASSFPPAQTQYF. The CDR3 bases are TGTGCCAGCAGCTTCCCCCCGGCTCAGACCCAGTACTTC.

The J gene is TRBJ1-5, the V gene TRBV18; D is uncertain. Germline values: CDR1 KGHSH, CDR2 LQKENI. The CDR3 spans 15 residues. V dropped 2 bases and J dropped 0 bases, with 8 bases sitting between them. The CDR3 region has the DNA TGTGCCAGCTCACCAGGGTCCAATAGCAATCAGCCCCAGCATTTT. Encoded protein: CASSPGSNSNQPQHF.

The gene calls are TRBV19 and TRBJ2-1, with TRBD1 matching 8 bases. The V gene end was trimmed by 6 bases and the J gene end by 4 bases; junction bases not matched to a gene: 11. Germline loops: CDR1 LNHDA, CDR2 SQIVND (reference sequence). The CDR3 is made up of 16 amino acids. CDR3 residues: CASSALDRVGYNEQFF. CDR3 coding DNA: TGTGCCAGTAGCGCCTTGGACAGGGTAGGTTACAATGAGCAGTTCTTC.

The rearrangement joins TRBV5-1 to TRBJ1-1; tentatively, D is TRBD1 (6 bases). From germline, CDR1 is SGHRS and CDR2 YFSETQ. The CDR3 contains 14 residues. V was shortened by 1 base and J by 5 bases, with 12 bases between the two germline ends. The CDR3 DNA is TGCGCCAGCAGCTTGTTACAGGGAAATACTGAAGCTTTCTTT. Residues: CASSLLQGNTEAFF.

The genes are TRBV18 and TRBJ2-5, with D unclear. Deletions cut 4 bases from V and 3 bases from J, with 21 bases between. Looked up from germline, CDR1 is KGHSH and CDR2 is LQKENI. The CDR3 consists of 17 residues. CDR3 sequence: CASSRVPGLPWEETQYF. CDR3 in DNA: TGTGCCAGCTCACGAGTGCCGGGCCTCCCTTGGGAAGAGACCCAGTACTTC.

The V gene is TRBV4-2, the J gene TRBJ1-2; no clear D. The length of the CDR3 is 14 residues. Germline CDR1 is LGHNA and CDR2 is YNFKEQ. Trimming removed 0 bases at V and 4 bases at J, with 9 bases between. CDR3 residues: CASSQDRRTYGYTF. As DNA, the CDR3 is TGTGCCAGCAGCCAAGATCGACGGACCTATGGCTACACCTTC.